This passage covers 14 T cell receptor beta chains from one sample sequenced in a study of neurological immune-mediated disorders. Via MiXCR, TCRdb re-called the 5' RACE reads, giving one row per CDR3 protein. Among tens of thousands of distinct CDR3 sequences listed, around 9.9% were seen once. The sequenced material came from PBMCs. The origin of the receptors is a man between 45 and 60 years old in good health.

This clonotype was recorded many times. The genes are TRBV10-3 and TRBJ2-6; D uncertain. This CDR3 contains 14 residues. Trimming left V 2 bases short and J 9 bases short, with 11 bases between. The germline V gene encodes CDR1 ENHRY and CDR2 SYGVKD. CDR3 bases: TGTGCCATCAGTGAGAACCAGTACGGCAACGTCCTGACTTTC. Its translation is CAISENQYGNVLTF.

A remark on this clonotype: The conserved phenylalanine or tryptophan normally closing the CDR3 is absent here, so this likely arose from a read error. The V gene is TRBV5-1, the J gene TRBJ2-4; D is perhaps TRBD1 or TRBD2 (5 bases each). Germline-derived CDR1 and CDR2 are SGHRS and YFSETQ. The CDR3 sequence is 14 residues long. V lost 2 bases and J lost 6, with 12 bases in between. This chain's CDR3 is CASSFSGRGNIQYY. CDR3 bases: TGCGCCAGCAGCTTTTCGGGGCGCGGAAACATTCAGTACTAC.

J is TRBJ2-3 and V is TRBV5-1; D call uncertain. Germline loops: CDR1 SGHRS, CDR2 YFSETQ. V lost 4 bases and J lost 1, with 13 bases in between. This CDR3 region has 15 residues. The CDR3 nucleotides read TGCGCCAGCAGCACGGAGCCCCCACGCACAGATACGCAGTATTTT. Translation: CASSTEPPRTDTQYF. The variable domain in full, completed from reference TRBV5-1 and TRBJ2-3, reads KAGVTQTPRYLIKTRGQQVTLSCSPISGHRSVSWYQQTPGQGLQFLFEYFSETQRNKGNFPGRFSGRQFSNSRSEMNVSTLELGDSALYLCASSTEPPRTDTQYFGPGTRLTVL.

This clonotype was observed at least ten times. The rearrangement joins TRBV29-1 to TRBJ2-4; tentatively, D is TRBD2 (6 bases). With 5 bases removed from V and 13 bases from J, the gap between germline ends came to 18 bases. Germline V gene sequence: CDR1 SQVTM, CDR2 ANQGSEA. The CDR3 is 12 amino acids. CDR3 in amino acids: CSVSGTSIPQYF. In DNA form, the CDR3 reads TGCAGCGTTTCCGGGACTTCCATCCCGCAGTACTTC.

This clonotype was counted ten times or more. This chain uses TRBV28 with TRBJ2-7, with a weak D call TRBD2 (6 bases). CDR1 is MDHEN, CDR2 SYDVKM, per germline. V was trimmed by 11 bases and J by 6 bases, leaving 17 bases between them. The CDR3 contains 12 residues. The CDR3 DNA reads TGTGCCGGCGGGACGCCTTACGGCGAGCAGTACTTC. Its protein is CAGGTPYGEQYF. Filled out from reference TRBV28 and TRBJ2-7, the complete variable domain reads DVKVTQSSRYLVKRTGEKVFLECVQDMDHENMFWYRQDPGLGLRLIYFSYDVKMKEKGDIPEGYSVSREKKERFSLILESASTNQTSMYLCAGGTPYGEQYFGPGTRLTVT.

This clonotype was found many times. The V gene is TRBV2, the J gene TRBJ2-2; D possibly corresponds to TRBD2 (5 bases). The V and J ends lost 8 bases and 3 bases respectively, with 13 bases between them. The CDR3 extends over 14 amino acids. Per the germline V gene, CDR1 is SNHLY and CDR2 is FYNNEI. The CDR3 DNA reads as TGTGCCAGCCGCCCTGGGAGTTACACCGGGGAGCTGTTTTTT. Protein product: CASRPGSYTGELFF.

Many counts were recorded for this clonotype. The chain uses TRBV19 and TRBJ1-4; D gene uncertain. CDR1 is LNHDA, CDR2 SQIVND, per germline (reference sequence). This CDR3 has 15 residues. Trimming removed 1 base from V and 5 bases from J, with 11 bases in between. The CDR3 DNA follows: TGTGCCAGTAGTATAGCCCGACTTCAAAATGAAAAACTGTTTTTT. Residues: CASSIARLQNEKLFF.

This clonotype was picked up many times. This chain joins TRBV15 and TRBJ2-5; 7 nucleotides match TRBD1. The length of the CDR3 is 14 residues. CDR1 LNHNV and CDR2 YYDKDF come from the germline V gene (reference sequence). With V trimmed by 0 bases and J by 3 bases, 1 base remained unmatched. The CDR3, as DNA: TGTGCCACCAGCAGAGAGCAGGGGGAAGAGACCCAGTACTTC. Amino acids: CATSREQGEETQYF.

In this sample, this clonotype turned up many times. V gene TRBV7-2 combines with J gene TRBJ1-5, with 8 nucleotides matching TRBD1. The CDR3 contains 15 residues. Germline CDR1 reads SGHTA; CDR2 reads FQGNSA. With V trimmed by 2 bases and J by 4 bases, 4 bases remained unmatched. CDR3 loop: CASSLQGASNQPQHF. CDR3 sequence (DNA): TGTGCCAGCAGCTTACAGGGGGCAAGTAATCAGCCCCAGCATTTT.

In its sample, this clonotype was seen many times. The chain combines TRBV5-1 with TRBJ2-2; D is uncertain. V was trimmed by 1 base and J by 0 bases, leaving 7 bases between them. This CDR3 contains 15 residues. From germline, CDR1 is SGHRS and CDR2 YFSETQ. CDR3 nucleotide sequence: TGCGCCAGCAGCTTGTATGCGACGAACACCGGGGAGCTGTTTTTT. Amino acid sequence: CASSLYATNTGELFF.

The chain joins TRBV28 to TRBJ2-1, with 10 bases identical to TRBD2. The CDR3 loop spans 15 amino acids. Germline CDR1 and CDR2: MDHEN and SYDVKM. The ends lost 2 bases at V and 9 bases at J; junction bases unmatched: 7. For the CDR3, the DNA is TGTGCCAGCAGTTTACCTAGCGGGAGTTTCACTGAGCAGTTCTTC. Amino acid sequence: CASSLPSGSFTEQFF.

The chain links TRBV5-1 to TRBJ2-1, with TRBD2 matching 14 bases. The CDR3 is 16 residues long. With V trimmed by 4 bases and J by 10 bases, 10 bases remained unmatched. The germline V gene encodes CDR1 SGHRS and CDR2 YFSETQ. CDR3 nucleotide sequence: TGCGCCAGCAGCATGGGACTAGCGGGGGCTCCGGGAGAGCAGTTCTTC. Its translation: CASSMGLAGAPGEQFF. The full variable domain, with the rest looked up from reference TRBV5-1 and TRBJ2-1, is KAGVTQTPRYLIKTRGQQVTLSCSPISGHRSVSWYQQTPGQGLQFLFEYFSETQRNKGNFPGRFSGRQFSNSRSEMNVSTLELGDSALYLCASSMGLAGAPGEQFFGPGTRLTVL.

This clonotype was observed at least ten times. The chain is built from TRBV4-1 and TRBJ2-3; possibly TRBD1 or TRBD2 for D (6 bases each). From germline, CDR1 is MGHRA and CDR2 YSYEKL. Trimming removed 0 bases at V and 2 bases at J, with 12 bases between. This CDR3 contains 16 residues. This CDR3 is CASSQELRDITDTQYF. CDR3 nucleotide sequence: TGCGCCAGCAGCCAAGAATTGCGGGACATCACAGATACGCAGTATTTT.

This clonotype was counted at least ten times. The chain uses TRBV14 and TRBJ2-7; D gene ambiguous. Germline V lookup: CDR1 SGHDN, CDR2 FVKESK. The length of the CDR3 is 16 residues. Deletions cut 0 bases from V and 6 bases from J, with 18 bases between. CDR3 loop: CASSQDRWSSRSEQYF. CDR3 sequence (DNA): TGTGCCAGCAGCCAAGATAGATGGAGTTCTAGGAGCGAGCAGTACTTC.